Shown below are 30 T cell receptor beta chains from a single sample sequenced in a study of blood T cell repertoires in COVID-19. The method was immunoSEQ multiplex PCR; TCRdb's version includes in-frame clones alone and lacks a portion of them. The sample holds under 80,000 clones; approximately 80% are singletons and the top ten take roughly 4.8%. The material sequenced was peripheral blood. These receptors all come from a woman older than 75 with active or convalescent COVID-19.

The chain has TRBV4-1 and TRBJ1-2; D is possibly TRBD1 (6 bases). Between the trimmed V and J ends, which lost 8 bases and 7 bases, there was a span of 23 bases. The CDR3 totals 15 residues. CDR1 and CDR2 (germline): MGHRA, YSYEKL. Written as DNA, the CDR3 is TGCGCCAGCTCGGGGTTGGCAGGGGAGATTGGTGGCTACACCTTC. Residues: CASSGLAGEIGGYTF.

This sequence joins TRBV11-3 and TRBJ1-1; D ambiguous. The CDR3 consists of 15 residues. Germline CDR1 is SGHNT and CDR2 is YENEEA. V was pared by 2 bases and J by 0 bases, with 10 bases between. The CDR3 nucleotides read TGTGCCAGCAGCTTATCTCCGGGATTGAACACTGAAGCTTTCTTT. Amino acids: CASSLSPGLNTEAFF.

The V call is TRBV20-1, the J call TRBJ2-5; 11 nucleotides line up with TRBD2. CDR3 length: 15 residues. CDR1 is DFQATT, CDR2 SNEGSKA, per germline (reference sequence). V lost 3 bases, J lost 7 bases, and 10 bases stayed unmatched. The CDR3 loop is CSASPALSGRGTQYF. DNA for the CDR3: TGCAGTGCTAGTCCCGCCCTTAGCGGGAGGGGGACCCAGTACTTC.

The chain links TRBV5-1 to TRBJ2-7, with 9 bases aligning to TRBD1. With 0 bases clipped from V and 1 base from J, the junction kept 5 bases outside the gene matches. This CDR3 has 16 residues. Germline CDR1 reads SGHRS; CDR2 reads YFSETQ. The CDR3 sequence is CASSLGRQGVSYEQYF. The CDR3 DNA sequence: TGCGCCAGCAGCTTGGGCCGACAGGGGGTATCCTACGAGCAGTACTTC. Supplemented by reference TRBV5-1 and TRBJ2-7, the full variable domain reads KAGVTQTPRYLIKTRGQQVTLSCSPISGHRSVSWYQQTPGQGLQFLFEYFSETQRNKGNFPGRFSGRQFSNSRSEMNVSTLELGDSALYLCASSLGRQGVSYEQYFGPGTRLTVT.

The chain links TRBV5-4 to TRBJ2-2; 7 bases align to TRBD1. This CDR3 contains 14 residues. Germline V gives CDR1 SGHNT, CDR2 YYREEE (reference sequence). Trimming took 4 bases from V and 6 from J; bases not matched to a gene: 6. The CDR3, as DNA: TGTGCCAGCAGCGTGACAGGGTACCCCGGGGAGCTGTTTTTT. Amino acid sequence: CASSVTGYPGELFF.

The chain combines TRBV10-1 with TRBJ1-2, with D possibly matching TRBD1 (5 bases). The CDR3 totals 16 residues. Germline V lookup: CDR1 WNHNN, CDR2 SYGVQD (reference sequence). The ends were cut back, 4 bases at V and 2 bases at J, with 17 bases in the middle. This CDR3 reads CASSGALPGQNYGYTF. In DNA, the CDR3 is TGCGCCAGCAGTGGGGCCCTTCCAGGGCAAAACTATGGCTACACCTTC.

This chain links TRBV25-1 with TRBJ2-3; TRBD2 aligns across 8 bases. Germline loops: CDR1 MGHDK, CDR2 SYGVNS. V gave up 1 base and J gave up 4 bases; unmatched junction bases: 10. The CDR3 extends over 17 amino acids. CDR3 region: CASSESKERESADTQYF. The CDR3 DNA reads as TGTGCCAGCAGTGAATCCAAGGAGCGGGAGTCCGCAGATACGCAGTATTTT.

The chain recombines TRBV11-2 with TRBJ2-7; 7 bases align to TRBD1. The germline CDR1 and CDR2 sequences are SGHAT and FQNNGV. The CDR3 spans 16 residues. J gave up 3 bases and V 1 base, and 9 bases lay outside the gene matches. CDR3 DNA: TGTGCCAGCAGCTTAGGGGGCACAACAGGGGTCTACGAGCAGTACTTC. Its protein is CASSLGGTTGVYEQYF. The entire variable domain, with the rest obtained from reference TRBV11-2 and TRBJ2-7, is as follows: EAGVAQSPRYKIIEKRQSVAFWCNPISGHATLYWYQQILGQGPKLLIQFQNNGVVDDSQLPKDRFSAERLKGVDSTLKIQPAKLEDSAVYLCASSLGGTTGVYEQYFGPGTRLTVT.

This sequence joins TRBV15 and TRBJ2-4; TRBD2 agrees at 9 bases. The V gene's germline CDR1 is LNHNV and CDR2 YYDKDF (reference sequence). The CDR3 runs to 18 residues. The junction had 6 bases not matched to a gene; V was cut back by 0 bases and J by 0 bases. For the CDR3, the DNA is TGTGCCACCAGCAGAGATTCGGGACTAGCATTAGCCAAAAACATTCAGTACTTC. It encodes CATSRDSGLALAKNIQYF.

This chain joins TRBV11-3 and TRBJ1-2; D is ambiguous. Trimming removed 5 bases at V and 0 bases at J, with 7 bases between. The CDR3 length is 13 residues. The V gene's germline CDR1 is SGHNT and CDR2 YENEEA. DNA for the CDR3: TGTGCCAGCAGCCAAACAGCTAACTATGGCTACACCTTC. It yields the protein CASSQTANYGYTF.

The chain couples TRBV4-2 to TRBJ2-2; the match to TRBD2 covers 14 bases. V was clipped by 3 bases and J by 4 bases; unmatched bases: 1. The length of the CDR3 is 16 residues. Germline CDR1 reads LGHNA; CDR2 reads YNFKEQ. The CDR3 is CASSQGLAGVTGELFF. The CDR3 DNA follows: TGTGCCAGCAGCCAGGGACTAGCGGGAGTCACCGGGGAGCTGTTTTTT.

The gene calls are TRBV19 and TRBJ2-1; 7 bases align to TRBD2. This CDR3 is 14 amino acids long. V shed 6 bases and J 0 bases; nucleotides not matched to a gene: 2. Germline CDR1 is LNHDA and CDR2 is SQIVND (reference sequence). CDR3 nucleotide sequence: TGTGCCAGTAGCCTAGCGGTCTCCTACAATGAGCAGTTCTTC. The encoded protein is CASSLAVSYNEQFF. The full variable domain, its missing parts supplied by reference TRBV19 and TRBJ2-1, is DGGITQSPKYLFRKEGQNVTLSCEQNLNHDAMYWYRQDPGQGLRLIYYSQIVNDFQKGDIAEGYSVSREKKESFPLTVTSAQKNPTAFYLCASSLAVSYNEQFFGPGTRLTVL.

The chain joins TRBV6-5 to TRBJ2-7; TRBD1 agrees at 12 bases. Germline lookup yields CDR1 MNHEY and CDR2 SVGAGI. J gave up 4 bases and V 2 bases, and 3 bases lay outside the gene matches. The CDR3 is made up of 15 amino acids. The CDR3 bases are TGTGCCAGCAGTTACCGGGACAGGGGGCTGTACGAGCAGTACTTC. As protein: CASSYRDRGLYEQYF.

The sample holds one count of this clone. The rearrangement joins TRBV2 to TRBJ1-1; possibly TRBD1 for D (6 bases). The CDR3 extends over 14 amino acids. Germline V CDR1 and CDR2: SNHLY, FYNNEI. Trimming shortened V by 6 bases and J by 5 bases, and 16 bases separated the two germline ends. The CDR3 DNA sequence: TGTGCCAGCAGGGGACTACAGGGAATAACTGAAGCTTTCTTT. It specifies CASRGLQGITEAFF.

The chain employs TRBV7-9 and TRBJ2-7; 9 bases are a match to TRBD2. This CDR3 is built from 15 residues. Per the germline V gene, CDR1 is SEHNR and CDR2 is FQNEAQ (reference sequence). With 4 bases clipped from V and 3 bases from J, the junction kept 7 bases outside the gene matches. CDR3 nucleotide sequence: TGTGCCAGCAGCTCGGGAAGCGGGGGGTTCTACGAGCAGTACTTC. It is translated as CASSSGSGGFYEQYF.

The V and J genes are TRBV5-6 and TRBJ2-7, with D possibly TRBD2 on 6 matching bases. Trimming shortened V by 0 bases and J by 3 bases, and 10 bases separated the two germline ends. The germline CDR1 and CDR2 sequences are SGHDT and YYEEEE. This CDR3 contains 14 residues. This CDR3 is CASSLGASVYEQYF. DNA of the CDR3: TGTGCCAGCAGCTTGGGGGCTAGCGTCTACGAGCAGTACTTC.

This chain links TRBV19 with TRBJ1-5, with 7 bases lining up with TRBD1. The CDR3 has 15 amino acids. Germline V gene lookup returns CDR1 LNHDA and CDR2 SQIVND (reference sequence). V lost 10 bases and J lost 0; bases outside the gene matches: 9. Here the CDR3 DNA reads TGTGCCACCGCACGGACAGGTGATAGCAATCAGCCCCAGCATTTT. Residues: CATARTGDSNQPQHF.

This clone was seen a few times. This rearrangement joins TRBV2 to TRBJ2-2, with D unclear. Trimming removed 7 bases at V and 7 bases at J, with 4 bases between. This CDR3 contains 10 residues. Per germline, CDR1 SNHLY and CDR2 FYNNEI. CDR3 amino acids: CASKLGELFF. CDR3 DNA sequence: TGTGCCAGCAAGCTCGGGGAGCTGTTTTTT.

The chain employs TRBV7-8 and TRBJ2-7; D gene ambiguous. CDR3 size: 14 residues. Germline V gene lookup returns CDR1 SGHVS and CDR2 FQNEAQ. V lost 1 base to trimming and J lost 1 base, with 8 bases between them. For the CDR3, the DNA is TGTGCCAGCAGCTTAGGAGGCCCTTCCTACGAGCAGTACTTC. Translation: CASSLGGPSYEQYF.

The chain links TRBV9 to TRBJ2-4; TRBD1 is a possible D gene (6 bases). CDR1 and CDR2 (germline): SGDLS, YYNGEE. The length of the CDR3 is 15 residues. Deletions cut 5 bases from V and 0 bases from J, with 12 bases between. CDR3 protein: CASRQGYEAKNIQYF. The CDR3 coding sequence is TGTGCCAGCAGGCAGGGGTATGAAGCCAAAAACATTCAGTACTTC.

The chain is built from TRBV24-1 and TRBJ1-1; TRBD1 matches at 7 bases. The germline gives CDR1 KGHDR, CDR2 SFDVKD. The V segment lost 4 bases and the J segment 4 bases; nucleotides outside the gene matches: 2. This CDR3 has 13 residues. DNA for the CDR3: TGTGCCACCAGTGACGACAGGGTCACTGAAGCTTTCTTT. Amino acids: CATSDDRVTEAFF.

The CDR3 nucleotides read TGTGCCAGCAGCCGTACCAGACTAGCCACAGATACGCAGTATTTT. Translation: CASSRTRLATDTQYF. This sequence joins TRBV7-2 and TRBJ2-3; TRBD2 matches at 7 bases. V lost 5 bases and J lost 2; bases outside the gene matches: 7. Per germline, CDR1 SGHTA and CDR2 FQGNSA. The CDR3 totals 15 residues. Looking up the rest from reference TRBV7-2 and TRBJ2-3 gives the full variable domain: GAGVSQSPSNKVTEKGKDVELRCDPISGHTALYWYRQSLGQGLEFLIYFQGNSAPDKSGLPSDRFSAERTGGSVSTLTIQRTQQEDSAVYLCASSRTRLATDTQYFGPGTRLTVL.

This chain joins TRBV6-5 and TRBJ2-5; D possibly corresponds to TRBD1 (6 bases). Trimming removed 5 bases from V and 9 bases from J, with 19 bases in between. The CDR3 extends over 14 amino acids. Germline values: CDR1 MNHEY, CDR2 SVGAGI. CDR3 in DNA: TGTGCCAGCAGTAAGGAACAGGGTCCCCGTCCCCAGTACTTC. Its translation is CASSKEQGPRPQYF.

J is TRBJ2-1 and V is TRBV7-2, with TRBD2 matching 8 bases. This CDR3 contains 11 residues. V gave up 6 bases and J gave up 8 bases; unmatched junction bases: 0. Germline CDR1 and CDR2: SGHTA and FQGNSA. The CDR3 spells CASRTSDEQFF. The CDR3 coding sequence is TGTGCCAGCAGGACTAGCGATGAGCAGTTCTTC.

The V and J genes are TRBV4-2 and TRBJ1-4, with a possible D match to TRBD1 (6 bases). Germline V CDR1 and CDR2: LGHNA, YNFKEQ. This CDR3 is 16 amino acids long. Trimming removed 1 base from V and 7 bases from J, with 16 bases in between. CDR3 sequence reads: CASSQGRGASFEKLFF. The CDR3 coding sequence is TGTGCCAGCAGCCAAGGTCGGGGGGCGTCTTTTGAAAAACTGTTTTTT.

This clone was seen just once. V is TRBV7-2 and J is TRBJ2-4, with a tentative D call TRBD2 (5 bases). CDR3 length: 13 amino acids. Trimming pared 1 base from V and 11 bases from J, leaving 12 bases between. In germline, CDR1 is SGHTA, CDR2 FQGNSA. This chain's CDR3 is CASSLVSLDFQYF. The CDR3 DNA follows: TGTGCCAGCAGCTTAGTTTCGCTGGACTTTCAGTACTTC.

The chain joins TRBV7-2 to TRBJ1-1, with 8 bases fitting TRBD1. The V gene's germline CDR1 is SGHTA and CDR2 FQGNSA. Trimming took 6 bases from V and 4 from J; bases not matched to a gene: 10. CDR3 size: 15 residues. The CDR3: CASRPGQGARTEAFF. The CDR3 coding sequence is TGTGCCAGCAGACCCGGCCAGGGGGCGCGCACTGAAGCTTTCTTT.

The V call is TRBV7-9, the J call TRBJ1-4; D not resolved. This CDR3 region has 16 residues. Deletions cut 0 bases from V and 0 bases from J, with 8 bases between. Germline-derived CDR1 and CDR2 are SEHNR and FQNEAQ (reference sequence). The CDR3 loop is CASSLAELTTNEKLFF. The CDR3 region has the DNA TGTGCCAGCAGCTTAGCCGAACTGACAACTAATGAAAAACTGTTTTTT.

The chain combines TRBV11-3 with TRBJ2-1, with a tentative D call TRBD2 (5 bases). The ends were cut back, 1 base at V and 9 bases at J, with 10 bases in the middle. Germline V gives CDR1 SGHNT, CDR2 YENEEA. The CDR3 has 13 amino acids. The CDR3 nucleotides read TGTGCCAGCAGCTTAGGAGGACTGAGTGAGCAGTTCTTC. Residues: CASSLGGLSEQFF. Looking up the rest from reference TRBV11-3 and TRBJ2-1 gives the full variable domain: EAGVVQSPRYKIIEKKQPVAFWCNPISGHNTLYWYLQNLGQGPELLIRYENEEAVDDSQLPKDRFSAERLKGVDSTLKIQPAELGDSAVYLCASSLGGLSEQFFGPGTRLTVL.

The rearrangement links TRBV4-2 to TRBJ2-3; 12 bases fit TRBD2. The CDR3 covers 17 residues. The ends lost 0 bases at V and 4 bases at J; junction bases unmatched: 5. Germline V gene lookup returns CDR1 LGHNA and CDR2 YNFKEQ. The CDR3 is CASSQDLAGGLPDTQYF. As DNA, the CDR3 is TGTGCCAGCAGCCAAGATCTAGCGGGGGGGCTCCCAGATACGCAGTATTTT.